These 2 T cell receptor beta chains originate from one sample sequenced in a study of early stage breast cancer tumors. TCRdb keeps only in-frame clones here, not all; method: immunoSEQ multiplex PCR. The sample shows fewer than 50,000 clones, roughly 69% of them seen only once. Material: blood. All receptors come from a person aged 50 to 59 with breast cancer.

This clone has more than one count but fewer than ten. V gene TRBV25-1 combines with J gene TRBJ1-1; D is possibly TRBD1 (6 bases). Germline V lookup: CDR1 MGHDK, CDR2 SYGVNS. The CDR3 is 11 residues long. V lost 8 bases, J lost 7 bases, and 11 bases lay in between. This chain's CDR3 is CASGGGGEAFF. The CDR3 nucleotides read TGTGCCAGCGGAGGGGGGGGTGAAGCTTTCTTT. The whole variable domain, filled in from reference TRBV25-1 and TRBJ1-1, reads EADIYQTPRYLVIGTGKKITLECSQTMGHDKMYWYQQDPGMELHLIHYSYGVNSTEKGDLSSESTVSRIRTEHFPLTLESARPSHTSQYLCASGGGGEAFFGQGTRLTVV.

This chain joins TRBV19 and TRBJ1-2; maybe TRBD1 (5 bases). Trimming cost V 0 bases and J 5 bases, with 19 bases left between them. This CDR3 comprises 17 residues. Germline CDR1 LNHDA, CDR2 SQIVND (reference sequence). The CDR3 is CASSIDASGGSGYGYTF. The DNA of the CDR3 is TGTGCCAGTAGTATAGACGCGTCGGGGGGGTCGGGGTATGGCTACACCTTC.